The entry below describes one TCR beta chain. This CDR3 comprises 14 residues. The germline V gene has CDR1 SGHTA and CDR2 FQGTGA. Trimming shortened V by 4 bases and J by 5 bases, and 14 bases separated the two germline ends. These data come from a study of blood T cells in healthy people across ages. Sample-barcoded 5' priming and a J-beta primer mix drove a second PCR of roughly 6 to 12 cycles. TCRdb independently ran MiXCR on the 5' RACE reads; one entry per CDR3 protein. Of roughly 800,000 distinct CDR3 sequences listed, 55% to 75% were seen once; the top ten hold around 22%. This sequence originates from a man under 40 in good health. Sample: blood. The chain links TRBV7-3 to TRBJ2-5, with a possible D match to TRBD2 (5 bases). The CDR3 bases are TGTGCCAGCAGCTACGACGGGTCGGGGGAGACCCAGTACTTC. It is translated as CASSYDGSGETQYF.